This is a list of T cell receptor beta chains from one sample in a study of blood T cell repertoires in COVID-19. The protocol was immunoSEQ multiplex PCR, while the TCRdb copy is restricted to in-frame clones and leaves out a portion. The table lists around 95,000 clones, 90% of them singletons. The sequenced sample was peripheral blood. The receptors originated from a man between 50 and 59 years old with acute or convalescent COVID-19. Both conserved end residues are part of each CDR3. A D gene is named only where the DNA matches it firmly. For some rows the clone size is stated as once, few or many, or as a class when expanded; others skip it.

TRBJ1-2,NA,NA,TRBV7-9,TGTGCCAGCAGCTTAGATACACCCTATGGCTACACCTTC,CASSLDTPYGYTF
TRBJ2-1,TRBD2,NA,TRBV4-3,TGCGCCAGCAGCCCTAGCGGGAGGATTAATGAGCAGTTCTTC,CASSPSGRINEQFF
TRBJ2-2,TRBD2,NA,TRBV3-1/TRBV3-2,TGTGCCAGCAGGTTTACTAGCGGTAACACCGGGGAGCTGTTTTTT,CASRFTSGNTGELFF
TRBJ2-4,TRBD1,NA,TRBV20-1,TGCAGTGCTAGTGATGGGACAGCAAAAAAAAACATTCAGTACTTC,CSASDGTAKKNIQYF
TRBJ2-1,TRBD2,NA,TRBV24-1,TGTGCCACCAGTGACAGGCTAGCGGGACCCTACAATGAGCAGTTCTTC,CATSDRLAGPYNEQFF
TRBJ2-4,NA,NA,TRBV24-1,TGTGCCACCAGTGATTTATGGCAGACTCTAGCCAAAAACATTCAGTACTTC,CATSDLWQTLAKNIQYF
TRBJ2-3,TRBD2,NA,TRBV6-1,TGTGCCAGCAGTGAACCTACAGCGGGAGCGGATACGCAGTATTTT,CASSEPTAGADTQYF
TRBJ2-1,NA,few,TRBV20-1,TGCAGTGCTAGTCTAGTTCGCAATGAGCAGTTCTTC,CSASLVRNEQFF
TRBJ1-5,TRBD1,NA,TRBV6-1,TGTGCCAGCAGTGAGGGACAGACCAATCAGCCCCAGCATTTT,CASSEGQTNQPQHF
TRBJ1-1,NA,NA,TRBV5-4,TGTGCCAGCAGCCCCGGGACACACACTGAAGCTTTCTTT,CASSPGTHTEAFF
TRBJ2-7,NA,NA,TRBV7-9,TGTGCCAGCAGCTCGTGGGGGTCCGGGAGCTACGAGCAGTACTTC,CASSSWGSGSYEQYF
TRBJ2-7,TRBD2,NA,TRBV5-1,TGCGCCAGCAGCTTGGACGAGACTAGCGTTACCTACGAGCAGTACTTC,CASSLDETSVTYEQYF
TRBJ2-1,NA,NA,TRBV15,TGTGCCACCAGCCCGAACCCCAGGGGCGCAGGTATCAATGAGCAGTTCTTC,CATSPNPRGAGINEQFF
TRBJ1-1,TRBD1,NA,TRBV6-1,TGTGCCAGCAGTGAAGCGGGGACAGCCAACACTGAAGCTTTCTTT,CASSEAGTANTEAFF
TRBJ1-2,NA,NA,TRBV25-1,TGTGCCAGCAGTGACCGGGACAAGGAGAACTATGGCTACACCTTC,CASSDRDKENYGYTF
TRBJ1-3,NA,NA,TRBV7-9,TGTGCCAGCAGCTCGCCCGTCGGGACTGTTGGAAACACCATATATTTT,CASSSPVGTVGNTIYF
TRBJ2-7,TRBD1,once,TRBV6-6,TGTGCCAGCAGCCAGGACAGGGAACACGAGCAGTACTTC,CASSQDREHEQYF
TRBJ2-3,TRBD1,few,TRBV5-4,TGTGCCAGCAGCTTAAGGGCGGGACAGGGTACAGATACGCAGTATTTT,CASSLRAGQGTDTQYF
TRBJ1-1,NA,NA,TRBV3-1/TRBV3-2,TGTGCCAGCAGCCAAGATCTGGGCGCTGAAGCTTTCTTT,CASSQDLGAEAFF
TRBJ1-1,TRBD1,NA,TRBV5-1,TGCGCCAGCAGCGCGGTACTGACAGGGCGCACTGAAGCTTTCTTT,CASSAVLTGRTEAFF
TRBJ2-1,TRBD1,once,TRBV5-3,TGTGCCAGAAATTACAGGGGGATTCGGTTCTTC,CARNYRGIRFF
TRBJ1-2,NA,once,TRBV28,TGTGCCAGCAGTACTACTTCGACAGGAGTTAACTATGGCTACACCTTC,CASSTTSTGVNYGYTF
TRBJ1-5,NA,NA,TRBV20-1,TGCAGTGCTAGTTTCAACAGGGCGGGAGTTAGTAGCAATCAGCCCCAGCATTTT,CSASFNRAGVSSNQPQHF
TRBJ1-1,NA,NA,TRBV11-2,TGTGCCAGCAGGTCCACAGGGTACACTGAAGCTTTCTTT,CASRSTGYTEAFF
TRBJ2-7,TRBD2,NA,TRBV18,TGTGCCAGCTCACCCGAGGGACTAGCGGACTCCTACGAGCAGTACTTC,CASSPEGLADSYEQYF
TRBJ2-7,TRBD2,NA,TRBV11-2,TGTGCCAGCAGCTTAGCCAGCGGGAGGTACGAGCAGTACTTC,CASSLASGRYEQYF
TRBJ1-1,NA,NA,TRBV11-2,TGTGCCAGCAGCTTAGGGGTCCCGGGTGCTTTCTTT,CASSLGVPGAFF
TRBJ2-7,TRBD2,NA,TRBV4-1,TGCGCCAGCAGCCACGGACTAGCGGGAGAATCCGAGCAGTACTTC,CASSHGLAGESEQYF
TRBJ2-2,TRBD2,NA,TRBV14,TGTGCCAGCAGCCCCCACCCCCGGGGAGGGGCGGTCGGGGAGCTGTTTTTT,CASSPHPRGGAVGELFF
TRBJ2-1,NA,NA,TRBV12-3/TRBV12-4,TGTGCCAGCAGGATGCGCACGTACAATGAGCAGTTCTTC,CASRMRTYNEQFF
TRBJ2-3,TRBD2,NA,TRBV19,TGTGCCAGTAGTGTCCCCTTAGCGGGAGCAGATACGCAGTATTTT,CASSVPLAGADTQYF
TRBJ2-1,TRBD2,NA,TRBV9,TGTGCCAGCAGCGTAGTAGGTAGCGGGGTCAATGAGCAGTTCTTC,CASSVVGSGVNEQFF
TRBJ1-1,NA,NA,TRBV14,TGTGCCAGCACACCTTTCGGACAGACTCCAAACACTGAAGCTTTCTTT,CASTPFGQTPNTEAFF
TRBJ2-7,NA,NA,TRBV7-9,TGTGCCAGCAGTCTCAGGGGTCCCGACGAGCAGTACTTC,CASSLRGPDEQYF